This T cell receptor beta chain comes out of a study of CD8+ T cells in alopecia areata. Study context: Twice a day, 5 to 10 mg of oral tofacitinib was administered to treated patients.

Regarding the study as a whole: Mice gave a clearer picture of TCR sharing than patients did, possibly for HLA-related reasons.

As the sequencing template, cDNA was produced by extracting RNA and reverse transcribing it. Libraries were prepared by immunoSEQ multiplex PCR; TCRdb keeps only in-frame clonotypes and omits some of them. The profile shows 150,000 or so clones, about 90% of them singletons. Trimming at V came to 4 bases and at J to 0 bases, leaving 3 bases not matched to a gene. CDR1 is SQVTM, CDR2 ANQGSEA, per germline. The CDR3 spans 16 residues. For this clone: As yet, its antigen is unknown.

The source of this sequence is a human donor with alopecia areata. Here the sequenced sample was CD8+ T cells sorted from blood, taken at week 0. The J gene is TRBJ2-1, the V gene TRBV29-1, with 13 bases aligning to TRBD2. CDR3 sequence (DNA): TGCAGCGTTGGCGGGACTAGCGGGAACTCCTACAATGAGCAGTTCTTC. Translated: CSVGGTSGNSYNEQFF.